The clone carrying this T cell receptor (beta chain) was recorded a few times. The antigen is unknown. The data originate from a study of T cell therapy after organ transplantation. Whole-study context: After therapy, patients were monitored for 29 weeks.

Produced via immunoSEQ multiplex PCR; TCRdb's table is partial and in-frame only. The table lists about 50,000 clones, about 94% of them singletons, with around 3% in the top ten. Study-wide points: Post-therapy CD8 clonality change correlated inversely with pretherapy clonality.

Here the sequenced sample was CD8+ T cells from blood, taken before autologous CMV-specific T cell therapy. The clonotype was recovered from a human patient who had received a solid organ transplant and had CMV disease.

This chain's CDR3 is CASSPGLAARYEQYF. The CDR3 bases are TGCGCCAGCAGCCCAGGACTAGCGGCACGCTACGAGCAGTACTTC. The V and J genes are TRBV4-1 and TRBJ2-7; TRBD2 matches at 10 bases. CDR1 and CDR2 from the germline V gene are MGHRA and YSYEKL. CDR3 length: 15 residues. The trim removed 4 bases at V and 3 bases at J, leaving 6 bases unmatched.